The clone carrying this TCR beta chain was counted at least ten times. Its antigen is unknown. The study amplified TCR beta CDR3 regions using RNA transcripts. Amplification began with first-round RT-PCR using HTBI primers, then second-round multiplex PCR was performed. From the multiplex PCR reads, TCRdb called clonotypes with MiXCR, one entry per CDR3 protein. The profile shows 200,000 to 250,000 distinct CDR3 sequences, 25% to 30% of them singletons. This entry belongs to a study of Graves' ophthalmopathy and Graves' hyperthyroidism. Study context: Peripheral blood was collected at initial diagnosis, before any treatment. Findings and caveats of the study: Discrimination between ophthalmopathy and stable hyperthyroidism by a 13-signature model showed about 88% sensitivity and about 84% specificity.

Deletions cut 0 bases from V and 10 bases from J, with 11 bases between. CDR1 SGDLS and CDR2 YYNGEE come from the germline V gene. This CDR3 contains 14 residues. Thyroid ultrasound, orbital computed tomography, TRAb, serum thyroxine and clinical symptoms formed the basis of diagnosis. The sequence was obtained from a man in his fifties with Graves' ophthalmopathy. The chain recombines TRBV9 with TRBJ1-6; D remains ambiguous. The specimen was peripheral blood. The chain's CDR3 is CASSVVGNFSPLHF. The CDR3, as DNA: TGTGCCAGCAGCGTAGTGGGGAACTTCTCACCCCTCCACTTT.